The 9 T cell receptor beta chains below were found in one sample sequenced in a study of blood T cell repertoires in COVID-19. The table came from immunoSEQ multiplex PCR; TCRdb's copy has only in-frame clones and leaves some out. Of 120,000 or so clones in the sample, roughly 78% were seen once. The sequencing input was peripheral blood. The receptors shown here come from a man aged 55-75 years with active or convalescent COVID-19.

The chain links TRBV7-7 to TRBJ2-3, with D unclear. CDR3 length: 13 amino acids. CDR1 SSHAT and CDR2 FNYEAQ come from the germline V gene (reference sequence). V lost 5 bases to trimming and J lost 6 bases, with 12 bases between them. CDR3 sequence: CASSINEPDTQYF. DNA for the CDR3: TGTGCCAGCAGCATCAACGAGCCCGATACGCAGTATTTT.

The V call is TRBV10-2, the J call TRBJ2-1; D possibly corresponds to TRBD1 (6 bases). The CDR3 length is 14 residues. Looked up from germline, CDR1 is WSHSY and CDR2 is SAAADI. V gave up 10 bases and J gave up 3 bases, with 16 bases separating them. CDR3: CATSRDMGYNEQFF. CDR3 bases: TGCGCCACCTCCCGGGACATGGGCTACAATGAGCAGTTCTTC.

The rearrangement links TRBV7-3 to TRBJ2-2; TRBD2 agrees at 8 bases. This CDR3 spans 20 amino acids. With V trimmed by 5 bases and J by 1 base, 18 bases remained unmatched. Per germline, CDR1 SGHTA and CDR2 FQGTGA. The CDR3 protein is CASSPDIRSGESLNTGELFF. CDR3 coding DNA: TGTGCCAGCAGCCCCGATATCCGTAGCGGGGAGTCCCTGAACACCGGGGAGCTGTTTTTT.

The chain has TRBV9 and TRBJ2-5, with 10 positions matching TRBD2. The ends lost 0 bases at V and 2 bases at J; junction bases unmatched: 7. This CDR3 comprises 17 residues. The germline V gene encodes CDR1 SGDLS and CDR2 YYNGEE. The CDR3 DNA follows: TGTGCCAGCAGCGTAGGGGCTAGCGGGAGTATACAAGAGACCCAGTACTTC. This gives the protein CASSVGASGSIQETQYF. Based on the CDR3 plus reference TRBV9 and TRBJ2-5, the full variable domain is DSGVTQTPKHLITATGQRVTLRCSPRSGDLSVYWYQQSLDQGLQFLIQYYNGEERAKGNILERFSAQQFPDLHSELNLSSLELGDSALYFCASSVGASGSIQETQYFGPGTRLLVL.

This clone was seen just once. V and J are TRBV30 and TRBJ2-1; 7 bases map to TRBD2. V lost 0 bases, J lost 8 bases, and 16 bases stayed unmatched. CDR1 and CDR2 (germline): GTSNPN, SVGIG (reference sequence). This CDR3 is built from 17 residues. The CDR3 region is CAWSVRVGTKTGYEQFF. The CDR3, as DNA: TGTGCCTGGAGTGTACGGGTTGGGACTAAAACGGGATATGAGCAGTTCTTC.

CDR3 nucleotides: TGCAGCGTTGAAGGGGGTCTAGGGGGATATGAGCAGTTCTTC. It is translated as CSVEGGLGGYEQFF. The chain has TRBV29-1 and TRBJ2-1; possible D gene TRBD1, 6 bases. V was trimmed by 1 base and J by 8 bases, leaving 15 bases between them. CDR3 length equals 14 residues. Looked up from germline, CDR1 is SQVTM and CDR2 is ANQGSEA.

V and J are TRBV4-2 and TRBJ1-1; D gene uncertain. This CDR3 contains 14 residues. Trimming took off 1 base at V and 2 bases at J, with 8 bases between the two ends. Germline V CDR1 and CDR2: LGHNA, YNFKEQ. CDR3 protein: CASSQASPNTEAFF. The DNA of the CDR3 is TGTGCCAGCAGCCAAGCCAGTCCCAACACTGAAGCTTTCTTT.

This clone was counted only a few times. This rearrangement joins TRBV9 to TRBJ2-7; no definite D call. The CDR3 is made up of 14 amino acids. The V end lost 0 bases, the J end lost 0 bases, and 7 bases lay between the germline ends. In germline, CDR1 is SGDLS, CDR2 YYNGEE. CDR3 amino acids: CASSVGQLSYEQYF. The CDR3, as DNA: TGTGCCAGCAGCGTAGGACAACTCTCCTACGAGCAGTACTTC.

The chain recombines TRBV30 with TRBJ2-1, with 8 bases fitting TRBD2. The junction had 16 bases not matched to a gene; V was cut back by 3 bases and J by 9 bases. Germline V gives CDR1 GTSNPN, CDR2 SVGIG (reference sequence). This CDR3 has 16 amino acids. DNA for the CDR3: TGTGCCTGGAGGCCCCCGCTAGCGGGCCATGAGGGTGAGCAGTTCTTC. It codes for CAWRPPLAGHEGEQFF.